The clone carrying this T cell receptor beta chain was observed a single time. Its matching antigen is unknown. The data were taken from a study of brain T cells in children with intractable seizures. The study's findings and limits: Absence of clones before surgery may stem from lower sequencing depth.

The sample's time point: blood from clinic visit 5 months post-surgery; TSC patient then seizure free. The sequenced cases were selected for having the highest brain T cell transcript signatures. At least one anti-epileptic drug was given before surgery. Generated by immunoSEQ multiplex PCR, the TCRdb table keeps only in-frame clones and is missing some. This table has approximately 330,000 clones, 93% appearing once. The V end lost 2 bases, the J end lost 6 bases, and 5 bases lay between the germline ends. Germline V gives CDR1 MNHEY, CDR2 SVGEGT. CDR3 length: 12 amino acids. The chain employs TRBV6-2 or TRBV6-3 and TRBJ1-5; no definite D call. The TCR was taken from a boy under two years old with tuberous sclerosis and intractable seizures. Sequenced material: peripheral blood, taken 4 to 5 months after surgery. CDR3 sequence: CASSYGFQPQHF. As DNA, the CDR3 is TGTGCCAGCAGTTACGGATTTCAGCCCCAGCATTTT.